This T cell receptor beta chain was profiled in a study of blood T cell repertoires in COVID-19. Overall study context: Specimens from acute and convalescent COVID-19 originated in the United States, Italy and Spain. PBMCs, B-cell-depleted T cells, or T cells were the source of the cDNA or gDNA that made up the material.

Original processing notes: Reference gene primer amplification yielded estimated nucleated cell counts. The protocol was immunoSEQ multiplex PCR, while the TCRdb copy is restricted to in-frame clones and leaves out a portion. V, J and clone size are taken as reported in that table, and D and trimming were inferred from the DNA itself. The sample carries about 210,000 clones, approximately 78% recorded once. The germline gives CDR1 SGHTS, CDR2 YDEGEE. Trimming took 0 bases from V and 1 from J, leaving 11 bases between them. The CDR3 loop spans 15 amino acids. The V and J genes are TRBV5-8 and TRBJ2-7; the D gene is possibly TRBD1 (6 bases). This receptor was obtained from a woman in her 40s with acute or convalescent COVID-19. Sequences were obtained from peripheral blood. In DNA, the CDR3 is TGTGCCAGCAGCTTGGCCGACAGGAGTTCCTACGAGCAGTACTTC. This translates into CASSLADRSSYEQYF. The whole variable domain, filled in from reference TRBV5-8 and TRBJ2-7, reads EAGVTQSPTHLIKTRGQQATLRCSPISGHTSVYWYQQALGLGLQFLLWYDEGEERNRGNFPPRFSGRQFPNYSSELNVNALELEDSALYLCASSLADRSSYEQYFGPGTRLTVT.